Following are 23 T cell receptor beta chains from one sample sequenced in a study of T cells after yellow fever vaccination. TCRdb itself ran the 5' RACE reads through MiXCR, one entry per CDR3 protein. The sample lists approximately 300,000 distinct CDR3 sequences, roughly 7% occurring once. Sequenced material: PBMCs, taken roughly 45 days after the first yellow fever vaccination. These TCRs come from a man aged 18-30 years who received the YFV17D yellow fever vaccine.

This clonotype was counted between two and nine times. The chain has TRBV12-3 or TRBV12-4 and TRBJ1-2; D remains unclear. Trimming cost V 2 bases and J 7 bases, with 8 bases left between them. CDR3 length equals 12 residues. The CDR3, as DNA: TGTGCCAGCAGTTTATTTGGGTCTGGCTACACCTTC. As protein: CASSLFGSGYTF.

This clonotype was counted a few times. The chain employs TRBV5-5 and TRBJ1-5, with 8 bases aligning to TRBD1. The CDR3 extends over 17 amino acids. Germline trimming cut 3 bases from V and 1 base from J; bases unmatched to any gene: 9. CDR1 is SGHKS and CDR2 is YYEKEE in the germline V gene (reference sequence). Here the CDR3 reads CASSSKFGQGSNQPQHF. CDR3 nucleotide sequence: TGTGCCAGCAGCTCAAAGTTCGGACAGGGAAGCAATCAGCCCCAGCATTTT.

The sample holds a few counts of this clonotype. V usage is TRBV19 and J usage is TRBJ1-5; maybe TRBD1 (6 bases). Per the germline V gene, CDR1 is LNHDA and CDR2 is SQIVND (reference sequence). The ends were cut back, 7 bases at V and 1 base at J, with 17 bases in the middle. There are 16 residues in the CDR3. DNA for the CDR3: TGTGCCAGTAAAGGGGGACTTTTATGGAGCAATCAGCCCCAGCATTTT. It codes for CASKGGLLWSNQPQHF.

Details on this clonotype: The junction shows a germline mismatch at one end, possibly a read error. The rearrangement uses TRBV5-1 and TRBJ2-1; D is unresolved. The germline gives CDR1 SGHRS, CDR2 YFSETQ. The CDR3 is 16 residues long. The CDR3 DNA sequence: TGCGCCAGCAGCTTGAGAGGACCCCACTCCGACAATGAGCAGTTCTTC. It is translated as CASSLRGPHSDNEQFF.

The table lists this clonotype with a few counts. This sequence joins TRBV20-1 and TRBJ2-1; the match to TRBD2 covers 8 bases. V dropped 0 bases and J dropped 6; count of bases not matched to a gene: 7. The germline V gene has CDR1 DFQATT and CDR2 SNEGSKA (reference sequence). The CDR3 has 15 residues. The CDR3 nucleotides read TGCAGTGCTAGAGATTTGAGTAGCGGGGTCAATGAGCAGTTCTTC. It translates to CSARDLSSGVNEQFF.

This clonotype occurred a few times. The chain is built from TRBV5-1 and TRBJ1-1, with unresolved D. V lost 4 bases, J lost 0 bases, and 10 bases lay in between. Germline assignment: CDR1 SGHRS and CDR2 YFSETQ. This CDR3 spans 14 amino acids. The CDR3 nucleotides read TGCGCCAGCAGCCCCTGGACGGTGAACACTGAAGCTTTCTTT. Amino acid sequence: CASSPWTVNTEAFF.

This clonotype was seen only a few times. J is TRBJ2-5 and V is TRBV5-1; the match to TRBD2 covers 10 bases. The CDR3 sequence is 16 residues long. Germline V gene lookup returns CDR1 SGHRS and CDR2 YFSETQ. V was pared by 0 bases and J by 2 bases, with 4 bases of the junction left unmatched. The CDR3 region is CASSLAPTSGQETQYF. Written as DNA, the CDR3 is TGCGCCAGCAGCTTGGCCCCGACTAGCGGGCAAGAGACCCAGTACTTC.

This clonotype occurred many times. The chain is built from TRBV5-1 and TRBJ2-1; D remains ambiguous. The CDR3 extends over 14 amino acids. Trimming shortened V by 4 bases and J by 4 bases, and 12 bases separated the two germline ends. The V gene's germline CDR1 is SGHRS and CDR2 YFSETQ. The CDR3 DNA reads as TGCGCCAGCAGCGAAGAGACGACATACAATGAGCAGTTCTTC. Its translation: CASSEETTYNEQFF.

This clonotype was observed a handful of times. The gene calls are TRBV7-9 and TRBJ2-3, with D perhaps matching TRBD2 (5 bases). Between the trimmed V and J ends, which lost 3 bases and 0 bases, there was a span of 13 bases. The CDR3 extends over 16 amino acids. The germline CDR1 and CDR2 sequences are SEHNR and FQNEAQ (reference sequence). This CDR3 is CASSLIGLLSTDTQYF. CDR3 nucleotide sequence: TGTGCCAGCAGCTTGATTGGACTCCTAAGCACAGATACGCAGTATTTT.

This sequence joins TRBV5-1 and TRBJ2-3; maybe TRBD1 (5 bases). The CDR3 spans 19 residues. V dropped 4 bases and J dropped 0 bases, with 24 bases sitting between them. Germline CDR1 SGHRS, CDR2 YFSETQ. CDR3 sequence reads: CASSPTGRVPPTSTDTQYF. The CDR3 nucleotides are TGCGCCAGCAGCCCAACGGGCAGGGTGCCCCCGACTAGCACAGATACGCAGTATTTT.

The rearrangement joins TRBV18 to TRBJ1-3; tentative D call: TRBD1 (5 bases). Germline V gives CDR1 KGHSH, CDR2 LQKENI. The ends were cut back, 0 bases at V and 1 base at J, with 13 bases in the middle. The CDR3 loop spans 17 amino acids. The CDR3 DNA reads as TGTGCCAGCTCACCACCGAAGCACGGGGCATCTGGAAACACCATATATTTT. Translating it yields CASSPPKHGASGNTIYF.

This clonotype came up many times. V gene TRBV14 combines with J gene TRBJ2-7, with a weak D call TRBD1 (5 bases). This CDR3 is 12 amino acids long. Trimming took 1 base from V and 6 from J, leaving 7 bases between them. The germline V gene encodes CDR1 SGHDN and CDR2 FVKESK. The CDR3 DNA reads as TGTGCCAGCAGCCAAGCCAGGGTCGAGCAGTACTTC. Translated: CASSQARVEQYF.

This clonotype was counted only a few times. This chain uses TRBV5-1 with TRBJ2-5; 10 nucleotides line up with TRBD1. The CDR3 sequence is 14 residues long. Germline V gene data show CDR1 as SGHRS and CDR2 as YFSETQ. V lost 4 bases, J lost 5 bases, and 5 bases stayed unmatched. As DNA, the CDR3 is TGCGCCAGCAGCGTCGGGACAGGGGATGAGACCCAGTACTTC. Translated: CASSVGTGDETQYF.

This clonotype was counted only a few times. The chain couples TRBV5-4 to TRBJ2-5; 11 bases fit TRBD2. The length of the CDR3 is 15 residues. V shed 5 bases, J shed 4 bases, and the junction held 7 bases outside the gene matches. The germline gives CDR1 SGHNT, CDR2 YYREEE (reference sequence). CDR3 in amino acids: CASSLSGGVGETQYF. Written as DNA, the CDR3 is TGTGCCAGCAGTCTTAGCGGGGGGGTAGGAGAGACCCAGTACTTC.

Many counts were recorded for this clonotype. The chain combines TRBV4-1 with TRBJ1-1; 7 nucleotides line up with TRBD1. Germline-derived CDR1 and CDR2 are MGHRA and YSYEKL. V was pared by 3 bases and J by 0 bases, with 22 bases of the junction left unmatched. This CDR3 spans 21 amino acids. CDR3 nucleotide sequence: TGCGCCAGCAGCCAGCTATTCCAGAATTTCCGGGACAGCCTTCTGAACACTGAAGCTTTCTTT. This encodes CASSQLFQNFRDSLLNTEAFF.

This sequence joins TRBV5-1 and TRBJ2-1; D is ambiguous. Trimming left V 2 bases short and J 3 bases short, with 9 bases between. From germline, CDR1 is SGHRS and CDR2 YFSETQ. The CDR3 sequence is 14 residues long. DNA of the CDR3: TGCGCCAGCAGCTTTCCGGACGGCTACAATGAGCAGTTCTTC. Protein product: CASSFPDGYNEQFF.

V gene TRBV7-2 combines with J gene TRBJ2-7, with 7 bases identical to TRBD2. The CDR3 loop spans 16 amino acids. Unmatched junction bases numbered 7, after V lost 0 bases and J lost 2 bases. The germline V gene has CDR1 SGHTA and CDR2 FQGNSA. In nucleotides, the CDR3 is TGTGCCAGCAGCTTAGCGGGGGGGAGAGTACCCTACGAGCAGTACTTC. Translation: CASSLAGGRVPYEQYF.

This clonotype was detected a few times. This chain links TRBV18 with TRBJ2-2; tentative D call: TRBD1 (5 bases). This CDR3 has 15 amino acids. The germline V gene has CDR1 KGHSH and CDR2 LQKENI. V lost 1 base and J lost 0, with 6 bases in between. This chain's CDR3 is CASSPQGTNTGELFF. For the CDR3, the DNA is TGTGCCAGCTCACCACAGGGGACGAACACCGGGGAGCTGTTTTTT. Full variable domain (rest looked up from reference TRBV18 and TRBJ2-2): NAGVMQNPRHLVRRRGQEARLRCSPMKGHSHVYWYRQLPEEGLKFMVYLQKENIIDESGMPKERFSAEFPKEGPSILRIQQVVRGDSAAYFCASSPQGTNTGELFFGEGSRLTVL.

There are a few counts of this clonotype. The J gene is TRBJ2-7, the V gene TRBV20-1, with D perhaps matching TRBD1 or TRBD2 (5 bases each). This CDR3 comprises 14 residues. The V gene's germline CDR1 is DFQATT and CDR2 SNEGSKA (reference sequence). V was clipped by 3 bases and J by 0 bases, with 12 bases between them. The CDR3 DNA is TGCAGTGCTAGGCAGGGAGTTAGCTCCTACGAGCAGTACTTC. This codes for CSARQGVSSYEQYF.

The table lists this clonotype with a few counts. The chain recombines TRBV11-2 with TRBJ2-3; 16 positions agree with TRBD2. The V segment lost 4 bases and the J segment 9 bases; nucleotides outside the gene matches: 13. The CDR3 consists of 18 residues. The germline gives CDR1 SGHAT, CDR2 FQNNGV. In nucleotides, the CDR3 is TGTGCCAGCAGCTCATCGGGACTAGCGGGGGGGGGATCGAGGACGCAGTATTTT. Its protein product is CASSSSGLAGGGSRTQYF. Full variable domain (missing parts from reference TRBV11-2 and TRBJ2-3): EAGVAQSPRYKIIEKRQSVAFWCNPISGHATLYWYQQILGQGPKLLIQFQNNGVVDDSQLPKDRFSAERLKGVDSTLKIQPAKLEDSAVYLCASSSSGLAGGGSRTQYFGPGTRLTVL.

This clonotype has at least ten counts. The chain recombines TRBV20-1 with TRBJ2-1; 15 positions match TRBD2. Losses at the gene ends were 6 bases for V and 7 bases for J; bases not matched to a gene: 4. CDR3 length equals 14 residues. Germline loops: CDR1 DFQATT, CDR2 SNEGSKA (reference sequence). The CDR3 spells CSAGLAGGPNEQFF. CDR3 nucleotides: TGCAGTGCCGGACTAGCGGGGGGGCCAAATGAGCAGTTCTTC.

This clonotype was found once. A clone one base away is much larger, so this may be a read error. This chain links TRBV7-9 with TRBJ1-5, with unresolved D. CDR3 length: 12 amino acids. CDR1 and CDR2 from the germline V gene are SEHNR and FQNEAQ (reference sequence). V dropped 5 bases and J dropped 6 bases, with 8 bases sitting between them. The CDR3 here is CASSLGLQPQHF. CDR3 bases: TGTGCCAGCAGCCTTGGTCTTCAGCCCCAGCATTTT.

This clonotype was seen only a few times. V is TRBV7-9 and J is TRBJ2-1, with TRBD2 matching 7 bases. This CDR3 region has 15 residues. V lost 4 bases, J lost 7 bases, and 10 bases stayed unmatched. The germline gives CDR1 SEHNR, CDR2 FQNEAQ (reference sequence). As DNA, the CDR3 is TGTGCCAGCAGCTCACCTGGACTAGTCGGAAATGAGCAGTTCTTC. It translates to CASSSPGLVGNEQFF.